Listed here is a single T cell receptor (beta chain). What antigen it recognizes has not been identified. No base quality information exists; no much larger clone differs at one position. Other DNA sequences from this sample encode an identical CDR3 as well. TCR CDR3 regions were amplified from genomic DNA by multiplex PCR using the deep immunoSEQ assay. Extracted genomic DNA from each cell subset was distributed evenly across all wells of several immunoSEQ 96-well plates, and each plate was treated as a replicate. For sorted subsets, each replicate PCR was loaded with approximately 0.2 ug genomic DNA, equivalent to 30,000 or so T cell genomes. Purified libraries were quantified with a Qubit 3.0 fluorometer, sized on a Bioanalyzer 2100, and re-quantified with the KAPA Library Quantification kit. Every immunoSEQ 96-well plate was sequenced on a separate single-read 150-cycle Illumina NextSeq 550 flow cell. Concerning the study's data processing: The immunoSEQ output contained only junctional sequences without quality scores, so filtering could not match that applied to full-length reads. To assign V/J genes and CDR3, sequences were annotated using PyIR, a Python wrapper for IgBLAST v1.9, with IMGT germline references. Reads were removed for weak V/J assignments (E-value above 1e-6), missing CDR3, stop codons, out-of-frame junctions, or ambiguous translated residues. V3J clonotypes were defined as sequences sharing an identical inferred V gene, J gene, and CDR3 amino acid sequence. Percentage overlap between repertoires was computed as shared unique clonotypes divided by the size of the smaller repertoire. Richness of each repertoire was evaluated using RTK rarefaction, the Chao1 estimator, and Recon v2.1 estimates of unobserved clonotypes. Generation probabilities for all TCRbeta clonotypes obtained by the gDNA method from a few donors were computed using OLGA. Sourced from immuneACCESS, this table was stored by TCRdb with only in-frame sequences that have V and J called. A share of the clones is absent; for the studies checked, an unresolved V gene accounts for under half, and the remainder has no known explanation. The V and J calls and the clone size are those of that table, but D and trimming were determined from the DNA. This sample holds around 1,000,000 clones; approximately 77% were observed only once. Clones ranked in the top ten supply 0.89% of the sample.

Healthy HIV-negative adults with no recently reported acute infections or vaccinations were included as donors. All donors were Caucasian adults living in Nashville, Tennessee, USA. CD4+ T cells were enriched by magnetic negative selection, after which naive cells were positively selected on CD45RA and the negative fraction was taken as the memory subset. After blood collection by leukapheresis, PBMCs were isolated using Ficoll-Histopaque density gradient centrifugation and then cryopreserved in the vapor phase of liquid nitrogen. Purity and quantity of every magnetically sorted T cell population were checked by analytical flow cytometry. From each sorted fraction, genomic DNA was isolated and quantified by UV absorbance on a Nanodrop 2000c. This specimen comes from a study of shared clonotypes between healthy human individuals (dated by TCRdb to 2020 to 2022). For the wider study: Three men and a couple of women, aged 18 to 49 years, made up the cohort. Between about 0.9 and 9 billion PBMCs per donor were obtained by leukapheresis. Blood TCR repertoires of about five healthy adults were deeply sequenced to estimate repertoire size and the extent of clonotype sharing between individuals. For each donor, CD4 naive and CD4 memory were each run on three plates, CD8 naive on two plates, and CD8 memory on one plate. Libraries were prepared and TCR repertoires were sequenced by different laboratories using diverse techniques, in order to increase sequencing depth and limit assay-specific biases.

Overall study outcomes, separate from this receptor: Pairwise subsampling indicated that sequencing depth was expected to affect the degree of clonotype sharing among donors. Clonotypes shared by all four sorted-subset donors showed higher generation probabilities than non-shared clonotypes. Incomplete sequencing was indicated by rarefaction of sorted-subset datasets, despite the large sequencing depth. Estimated clonotype richness was generally larger for naive than for memory subsets. Roughly 5.2% of naive CD4, 3.5% of naive CD8, approximately 2% of memory CD4, and about 0.4% of memory CD8 clonotypes were shared across several donors. Sampling was restricted to blood, and TCR repertoires in tissue are likely to differ from TCR repertoires in blood. The genetic and exposure-history diversity represented was limited by the small number of donors.

CDR1 and CDR2, per the germline V gene, are SGDLS and YYNGEE. The CDR3 spans 14 residues, from the cysteine through the phenylalanine. The only DNA kept is the CDR3, 42 bases in frame from the first base. Deletion took 0 bases off V and 1 base off J, with a span of 6 bases between the germline ends. The receptor chain draws on TRBV9 and TRBJ2-3, with the D gene too uncertain to name. The clonotype originates from a man aged 18-30 years in good health. Some clones in this sample may be carry-over from other donors' samples. Material: memory CD4+ T cells from PBMCs. According to the study, the label for this sample's cell subset or site signals: CD45RA-negative fraction. The nucleotide sequence is TGTGCCAGCAGCGTAGGGTCGGGCACAGATACGCAGTATTTT. This codes for CASSVGSGTDTQYF.